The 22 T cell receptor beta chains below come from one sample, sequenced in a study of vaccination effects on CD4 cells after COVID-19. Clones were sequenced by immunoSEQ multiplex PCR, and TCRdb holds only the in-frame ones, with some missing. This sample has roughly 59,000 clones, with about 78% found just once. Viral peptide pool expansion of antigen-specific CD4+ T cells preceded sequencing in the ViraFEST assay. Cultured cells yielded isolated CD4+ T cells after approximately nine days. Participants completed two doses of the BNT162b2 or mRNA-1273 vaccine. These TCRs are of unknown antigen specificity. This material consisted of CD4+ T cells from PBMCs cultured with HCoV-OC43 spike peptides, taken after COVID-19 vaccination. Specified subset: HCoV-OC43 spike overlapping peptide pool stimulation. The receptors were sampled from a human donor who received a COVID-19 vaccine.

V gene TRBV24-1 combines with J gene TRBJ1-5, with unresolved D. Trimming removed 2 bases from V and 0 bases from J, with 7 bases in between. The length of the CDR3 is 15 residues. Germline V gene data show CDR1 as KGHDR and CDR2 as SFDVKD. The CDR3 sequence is CATSDSTNSNQPQHF. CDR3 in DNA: TGTGCCACCAGTGATTCAACGAATAGCAATCAGCCCCAGCATTTT.

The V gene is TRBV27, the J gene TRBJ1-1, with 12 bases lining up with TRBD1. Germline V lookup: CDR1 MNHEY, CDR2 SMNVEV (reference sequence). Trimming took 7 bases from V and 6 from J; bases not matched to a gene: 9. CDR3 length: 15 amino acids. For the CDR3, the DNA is TGTGCCAGCATTACCCGGGACAGGGGGCGGGCTGAAGCTTTCTTT. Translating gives CASITRDRGRAEAFF.

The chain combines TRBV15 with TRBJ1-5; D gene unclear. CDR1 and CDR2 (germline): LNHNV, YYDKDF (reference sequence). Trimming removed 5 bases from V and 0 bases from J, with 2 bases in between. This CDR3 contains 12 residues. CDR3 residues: CATSGSNQPQHF. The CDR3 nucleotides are TGTGCCACCAGCGGTAGCAATCAGCCCCAGCATTTT.

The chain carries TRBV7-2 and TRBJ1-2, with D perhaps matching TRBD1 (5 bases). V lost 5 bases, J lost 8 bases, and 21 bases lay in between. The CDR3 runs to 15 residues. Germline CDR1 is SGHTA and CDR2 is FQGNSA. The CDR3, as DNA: TGTGCCAGCAGCCCTCATTTGGGGCAGGGAGAAGGCTACACCTTC. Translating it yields CASSPHLGQGEGYTF.

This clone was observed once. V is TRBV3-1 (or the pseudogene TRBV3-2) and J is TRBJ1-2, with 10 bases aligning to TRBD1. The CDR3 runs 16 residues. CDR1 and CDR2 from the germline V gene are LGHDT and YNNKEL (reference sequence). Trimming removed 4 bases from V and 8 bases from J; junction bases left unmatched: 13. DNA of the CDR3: TGTGCCAGCAGCCCCCGACAGGGGGCGTTTACGTTAGGCTACACCTTC. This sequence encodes CASSPRQGAFTLGYTF.

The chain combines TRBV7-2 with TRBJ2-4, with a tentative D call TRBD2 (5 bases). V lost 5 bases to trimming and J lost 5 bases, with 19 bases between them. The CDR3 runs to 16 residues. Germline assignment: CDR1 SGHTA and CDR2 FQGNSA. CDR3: CASSRWVGQLENIQYF. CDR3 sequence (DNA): TGTGCCAGCAGCCGTTGGGTGGGCCAACTAGAAAACATTCAGTACTTC. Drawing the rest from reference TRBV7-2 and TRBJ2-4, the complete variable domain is GAGVSQSPSNKVTEKGKDVELRCDPISGHTALYWYRQSLGQGLEFLIYFQGNSAPDKSGLPSDRFSAERTGGSVSTLTIQRTQQEDSAVYLCASSRWVGQLENIQYFGAGTRLSVL.

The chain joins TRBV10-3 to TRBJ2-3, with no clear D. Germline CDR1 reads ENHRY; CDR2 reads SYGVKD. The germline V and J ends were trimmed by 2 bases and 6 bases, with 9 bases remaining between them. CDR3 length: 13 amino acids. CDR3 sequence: CAISEVKRDTQYF. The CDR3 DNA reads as TGTGCCATCAGTGAGGTCAAGAGGGATACGCAGTATTTT.

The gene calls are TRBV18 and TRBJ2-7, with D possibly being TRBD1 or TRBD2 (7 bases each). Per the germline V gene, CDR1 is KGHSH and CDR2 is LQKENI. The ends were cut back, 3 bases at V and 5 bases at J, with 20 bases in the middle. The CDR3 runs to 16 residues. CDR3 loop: CASSPLRGGSAHEQYV. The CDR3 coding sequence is TGTGCCAGCTCACCCCTCAGGGGGGGCTCCGCACACGAGCAGTACGTC.

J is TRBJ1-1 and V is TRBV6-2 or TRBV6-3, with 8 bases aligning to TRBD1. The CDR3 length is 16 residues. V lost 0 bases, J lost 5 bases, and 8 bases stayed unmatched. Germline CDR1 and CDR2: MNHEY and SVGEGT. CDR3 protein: CASSYSPGGVRTEAFF. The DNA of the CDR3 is TGTGCCAGCAGTTACTCCCCAGGGGGCGTAAGGACTGAAGCTTTCTTT.

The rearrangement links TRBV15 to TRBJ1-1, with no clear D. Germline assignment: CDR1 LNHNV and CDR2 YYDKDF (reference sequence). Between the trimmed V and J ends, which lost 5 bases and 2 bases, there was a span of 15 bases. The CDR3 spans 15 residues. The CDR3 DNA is TGTGCCACCAGCTCTCACATTGGAGAAAACACTGAAGCTTTCTTT. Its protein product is CATSSHIGENTEAFF.

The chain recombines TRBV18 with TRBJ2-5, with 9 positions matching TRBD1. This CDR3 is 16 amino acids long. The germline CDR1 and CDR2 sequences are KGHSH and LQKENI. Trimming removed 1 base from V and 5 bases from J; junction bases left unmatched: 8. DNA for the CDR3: TGTGCCAGCTCACCACAGGGGACAGGGATCGGGGAGACCCAGTACTTC. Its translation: CASSPQGTGIGETQYF.

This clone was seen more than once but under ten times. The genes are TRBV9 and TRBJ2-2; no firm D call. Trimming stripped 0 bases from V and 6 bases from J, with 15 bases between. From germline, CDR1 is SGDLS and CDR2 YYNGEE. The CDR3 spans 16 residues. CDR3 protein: CASSVGGNLNSGELFF. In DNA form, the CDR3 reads TGTGCCAGCAGCGTAGGGGGTAATTTGAATTCCGGGGAGCTGTTTTTT.

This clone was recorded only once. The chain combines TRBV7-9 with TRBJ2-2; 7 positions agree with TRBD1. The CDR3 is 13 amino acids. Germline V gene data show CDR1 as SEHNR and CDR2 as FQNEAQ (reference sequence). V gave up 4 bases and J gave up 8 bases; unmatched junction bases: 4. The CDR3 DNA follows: TGTGCCAGCAGCTCGACAGGGAGAGGGGAGCTGTTTTTT. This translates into CASSSTGRGELFF.

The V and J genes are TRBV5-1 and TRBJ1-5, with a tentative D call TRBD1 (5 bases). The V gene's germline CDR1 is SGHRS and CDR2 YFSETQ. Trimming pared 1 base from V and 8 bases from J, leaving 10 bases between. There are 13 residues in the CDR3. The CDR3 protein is CASSLRQGKPQHF. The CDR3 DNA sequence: TGCGCCAGCAGCTTGAGGCAGGGAAAGCCCCAGCATTTT.

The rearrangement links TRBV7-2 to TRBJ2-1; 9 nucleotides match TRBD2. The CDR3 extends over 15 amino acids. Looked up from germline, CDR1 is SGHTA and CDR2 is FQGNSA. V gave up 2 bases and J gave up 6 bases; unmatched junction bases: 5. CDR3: CASSLQLAGSNEQFF. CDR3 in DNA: TGTGCCAGCAGCTTACAGCTAGCGGGGAGCAATGAGCAGTTCTTC.

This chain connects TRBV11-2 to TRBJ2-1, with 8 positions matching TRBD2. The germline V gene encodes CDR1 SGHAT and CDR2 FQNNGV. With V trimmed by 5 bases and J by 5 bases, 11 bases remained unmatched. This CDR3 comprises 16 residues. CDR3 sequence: CASSITSSGFNNEQFF. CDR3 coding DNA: TGTGCCAGCAGCATCACCTCTAGCGGGTTCAACAATGAGCAGTTCTTC.

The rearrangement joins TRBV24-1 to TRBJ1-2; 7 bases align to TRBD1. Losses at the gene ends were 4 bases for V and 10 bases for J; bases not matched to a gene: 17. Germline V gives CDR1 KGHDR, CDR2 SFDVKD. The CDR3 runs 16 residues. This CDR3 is CATSDPQGGQKSAYTF. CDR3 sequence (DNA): TGTGCCACCAGTGACCCCCAGGGGGGACAAAAGAGTGCCTACACCTTC.

The CDR3 DNA reads as TGTGCCAGCACCCCATCGGGGTTTGAGCCCCAGCATTTT. Residues: CASTPSGFEPQHF. This rearrangement joins TRBV6-5 to TRBJ1-5; unclear D gene. Trimming took 7 bases from V and 8 from J, leaving 15 bases between them. From germline, CDR1 is MNHEY and CDR2 SVGAGI. The CDR3 is made up of 13 amino acids.

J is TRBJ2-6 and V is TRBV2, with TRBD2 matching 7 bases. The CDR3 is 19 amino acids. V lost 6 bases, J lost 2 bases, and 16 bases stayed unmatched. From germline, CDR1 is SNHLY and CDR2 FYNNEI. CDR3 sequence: CASRKSTGGGRTGANVLTF. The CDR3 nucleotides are TGTGCCAGCAGGAAATCGACGGGCGGGGGTCGTACTGGGGCCAACGTCCTGACTTTC.

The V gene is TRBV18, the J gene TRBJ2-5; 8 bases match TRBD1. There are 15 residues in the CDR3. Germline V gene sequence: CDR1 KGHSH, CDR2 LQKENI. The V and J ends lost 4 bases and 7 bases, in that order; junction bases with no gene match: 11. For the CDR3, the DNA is TGTGCCAGCTCACAACCTGGACAGGGCCGATGGACCCAGTACTTC. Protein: CASSQPGQGRWTQYF. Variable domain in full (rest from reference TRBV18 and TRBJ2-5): NAGVMQNPRHLVRRRGQEARLRCSPMKGHSHVYWYRQLPEEGLKFMVYLQKENIIDESGMPKERFSAEFPKEGPSILRIQQVVRGDSAAYFCASSQPGQGRWTQYFGPGTRLLVL.

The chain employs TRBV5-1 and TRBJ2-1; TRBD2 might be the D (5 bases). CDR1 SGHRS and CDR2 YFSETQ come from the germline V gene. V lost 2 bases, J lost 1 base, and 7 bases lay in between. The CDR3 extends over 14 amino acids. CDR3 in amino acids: CASSLPGSYNEQFF. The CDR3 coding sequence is TGCGCCAGCAGCTTACCGGGGTCCTACAATGAGCAGTTCTTC.

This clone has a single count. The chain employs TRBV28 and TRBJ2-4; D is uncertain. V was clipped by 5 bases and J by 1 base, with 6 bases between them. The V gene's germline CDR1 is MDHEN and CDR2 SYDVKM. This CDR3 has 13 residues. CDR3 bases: TGTGCCAGCAGTCCTGTGGCCAAAAACATTCAGTACTTC. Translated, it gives CASSPVAKNIQYF.